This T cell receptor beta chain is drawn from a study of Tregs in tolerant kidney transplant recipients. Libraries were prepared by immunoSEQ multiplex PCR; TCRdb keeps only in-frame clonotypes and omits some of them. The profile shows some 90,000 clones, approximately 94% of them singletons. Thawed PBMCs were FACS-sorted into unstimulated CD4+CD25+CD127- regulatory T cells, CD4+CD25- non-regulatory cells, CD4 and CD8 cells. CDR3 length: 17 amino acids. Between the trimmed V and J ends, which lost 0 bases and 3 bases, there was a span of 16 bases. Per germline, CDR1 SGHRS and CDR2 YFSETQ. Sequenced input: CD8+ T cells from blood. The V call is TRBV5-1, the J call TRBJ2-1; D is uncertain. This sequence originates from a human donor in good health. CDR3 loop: CASSLEATFYFYNEQFF. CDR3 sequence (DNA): TGCGCCAGCAGCTTGGAAGCAACCTTTTACTTCTACAATGAGCAGTTCTTC.